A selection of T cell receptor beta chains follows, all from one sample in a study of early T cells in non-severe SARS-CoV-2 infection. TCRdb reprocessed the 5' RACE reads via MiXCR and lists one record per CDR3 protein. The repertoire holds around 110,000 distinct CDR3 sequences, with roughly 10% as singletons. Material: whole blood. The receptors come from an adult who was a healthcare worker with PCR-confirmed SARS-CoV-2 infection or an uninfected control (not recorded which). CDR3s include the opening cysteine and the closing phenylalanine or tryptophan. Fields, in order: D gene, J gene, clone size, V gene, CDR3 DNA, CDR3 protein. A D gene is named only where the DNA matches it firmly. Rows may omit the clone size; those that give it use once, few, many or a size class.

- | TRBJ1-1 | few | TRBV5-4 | TGTGCCAGCAGCTTGGACGTGAACACTGAAGCTTTCTTT | CASSLDVNTEAFF
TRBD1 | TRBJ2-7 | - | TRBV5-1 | TGCGCCAGCAGCTTTGCGGGGACAGGGGCCTACGAGCAGTACTTC | CASSFAGTGAYEQYF
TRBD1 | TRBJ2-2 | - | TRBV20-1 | TGCAGTGCTAGAACAGGGGCGGTCGGGGAGCTGTTTTTT | CSARTGAVGELFF
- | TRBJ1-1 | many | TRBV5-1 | TGCGCCAGCGGCGAGACAGACGAAGCTTTCTTT | CASGETDEAFF
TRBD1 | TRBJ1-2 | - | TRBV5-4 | TGTGCCAGCAGTTGGGACAGGAGCCGAAATGGCTACACCTTC | CASSWDRSRNGYTF
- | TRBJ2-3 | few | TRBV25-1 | TGTGCCAGCAGTGACCGGGACACAGCTCTCACAGATACGCAGTATTTT | CASSDRDTALTDTQYF
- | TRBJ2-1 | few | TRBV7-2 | TGTGCCAGCTCGGCAAGGCACAATGAGCAGTTCTTC | CASSARHNEQFF
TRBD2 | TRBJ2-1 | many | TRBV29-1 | TGCAGCGTAGGACTAGCGGGATATGAGCAGTTCTTC | CSVGLAGYEQFF
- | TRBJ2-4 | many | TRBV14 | TGTGCCAGCAGCCAAGCAGGGATAAACATTCAGTACTTC | CASSQAGINIQYF
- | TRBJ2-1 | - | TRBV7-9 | TGTGCCAGCAGCTTAGCGCGAGCACCAAGCGGCAATGAGCAGTTCTTC | CASSLARAPSGNEQFF
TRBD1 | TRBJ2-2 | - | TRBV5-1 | TGCGCCAGCAGCATCAGGGGGCGCTACGACACCGGGGAGCTGTTTTTT | CASSIRGRYDTGELFF
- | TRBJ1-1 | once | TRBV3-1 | TGTGCCAGCAGCCCCCCGGGGAACACTAAAGCTTTCTTT | CASSPPGNTKAFF
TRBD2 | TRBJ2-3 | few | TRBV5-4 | TGTGCCAGCAGCTCGCTAGCGGGAGGACCTAGCACAGATACGCAGTATTTT | CASSSLAGGPSTDTQYF
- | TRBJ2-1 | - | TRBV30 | TGTGCCTGGAGTATCCGGGGTCAACCTTTAGTCTACAATGAGCAGTTCTTC | CAWSIRGQPLVYNEQFF
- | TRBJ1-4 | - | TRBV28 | TGTGCCAGCGTGTCGAGGGTCGGCGAAAAACTGTTTTTT | CASVSRVGEKLFF
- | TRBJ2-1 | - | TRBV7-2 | TGTGCCAGCAGCTTATCGGCGGGTAAAAATGAGCAGTTCTTC | CASSLSAGKNEQFF
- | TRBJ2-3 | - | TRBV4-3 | TGCGCCAGCAGCCAAGATGGGGGGAGGCTCGATACGCAGTATTTT | CASSQDGGRLDTQYF
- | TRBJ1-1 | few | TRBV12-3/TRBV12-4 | TGTGCCAGCAGTTTAGCAGGGGGGATGACTGAAGCTTTCTTT | CASSLAGGMTEAFF